These T cell receptor beta chains were read from a single sample in a study of blood T cell repertoires in COVID-19. The protocol was immunoSEQ multiplex PCR, while the TCRdb copy is restricted to in-frame clones and leaves out a portion. In the table there are some 370,000 clones, about 90% of which are singletons. Material for sequencing was peripheral blood. These receptors all come from a man in his forties with acute or convalescent COVID-19. Both conserved end residues are trimmed from each CDR3. Fields, in order: J gene, V gene, CDR3 protein.

>TRBJ1-2|TRBV12-3/TRBV12-4
ASSLGRVGGYT
>TRBJ2-7|TRBV6-1
ASSEGQGRYEQY
>TRBJ1-3|TRBV5-4
ASSLGAGISGNTIY
>TRBJ1-5|TRBV7-9
ASRYYDQPQH
>TRBJ2-5|TRBV15
ATSKAGEETQY
>TRBJ2-5|TRBV11-2
ASSLNRETQY
>TRBJ1-1|TRBV4-3
ASSQGRGEAF
>TRBJ1-5|TRBV30
AWSLGRYSNQPQH
>TRBJ2-2|TRBV7-2
ASSSHPGTVNTGELF
>TRBJ1-1|TRBV2
ASSEPGTGRGTEAF
>TRBJ1-6|TRBV7-9
ASSWAGTGYSPLH
>TRBJ1-3|TRBV6-5
ATGMDRGATIY
>TRBJ1-3|TRBV27
ASSLSRSSGNTIY
>TRBJ1-4|TRBV6-6
ASSLKISTANNEKLF
>TRBJ2-2|TRBV19
ASSIKERNTGELF
>TRBJ1-2|TRBV30
AWSRTVANYGYT
>TRBJ1-5|TRBV18
ASSVYREKPQH
>TRBJ2-7|TRBV5-6
ASSWTGPSYEQY
>TRBJ2-7|TRBV27
ASSPRRGLIYEQY
>TRBJ1-2|TRBV10-3
AISEWGTPSGSGYGYT
>TRBJ2-5|TRBV7-2
ASSLAVGTGYQETQY
>TRBJ1-2|TRBV4-2
ASSQGDRNYGYT
>TRBJ1-4|TRBV7-2
ASSSTVGGELF
>TRBJ2-7|TRBV7-3
ASSLNGGSLKY
>TRBJ2-2|TRBV29-1
SVEVQGGPTGELF
>TRBJ2-1|TRBV2
ARATGTSIGEQF
>TRBJ2-5|TRBV10-3
AISESRARETQY
>TRBJ1-6|TRBV14
ASSPTWGRDRSPLH
>TRBJ2-1|TRBV6-5
ASSYEAGGIYNEQF
>TRBJ1-6|TRBV27
ASSLARGGSPLH
>TRBJ2-5|TRBV11-1
ASSLTPGLALETQY
>TRBJ1-4|TRBV29-1
SVTGTANEKLF
>TRBJ1-1|TRBV9
ASSAQDTHTEAF
>TRBJ2-7|TRBV10-3
AISDTGLVIYEQY
>TRBJ2-1|TRBV11-3
ASSLGGPTYNEQF
>TRBJ2-5|TRBV12-3/TRBV12-4
ASSSGGTQY
>TRBJ1-2|TRBV19
ASSIGDSYLANYGYT
>TRBJ2-3|TRBV27
ASSRLGADTQY
>TRBJ1-2|TRBV28
ASSSLLFYGYT
>TRBJ2-1|TRBV19
ASSIGTSHNGEQF
>TRBJ2-1|TRBV5-1
ASSLSLRGRVAEQF
>TRBJ1-6|TRBV28
ASGPPDRYSPLH
>TRBJ1-5|TRBV6-1
ASSEYRSGSNQPQH
>TRBJ2-7|TRBV19
ASSMSESYEQY
>TRBJ2-7|TRBV27
ASSLSTTGTGTYEQY
>TRBJ2-5|TRBV12-3/TRBV12-4
ASTDTYQETQY
>TRBJ2-7|TRBV6-2/TRBV6-3
ASSYNRGLYEQY
>TRBJ1-2|TRBV4-1
ASKGDRGSPDYGYT
>TRBJ2-7|TRBV4-1
ASSPSGGRYEQY
>TRBJ1-1|TRBV7-8
ASSPGGDTEAF
>TRBJ1-1|TRBV30
AWSVGVEAF
>TRBJ1-5|TRBV19
ASSSQQGQPQH
>TRBJ2-7|TRBV7-8
ASSQKGGDGFTNGPDQSYEQY
>TRBJ2-1|TRBV7-3
ASSLSSYNEQF